This TCR beta chain was observed in a study of blood T cell repertoires in COVID-19. Assay: immunoSEQ multiplex PCR; the TCRdb copy retains only in-frame clones and omits some. The sample has 60,000 or so clones; 70% to 90% are singletons. There are 14 residues in the CDR3. V was clipped by 6 bases and J by 10 bases; unmatched bases: 8. The germline gives CDR1 MNHEY, CDR2 SMNVEV (reference sequence). The V and J genes are TRBV27 and TRBJ1-6; 8 bases match TRBD1. The sequence derives from a woman between 55 and 75 years old with active COVID-19. Sequencing was done on a sample of peripheral blood. CDR3 in amino acids: CASSPDREKSPLHF. CDR3 sequence (DNA): TGTGCCAGCAGCCCGGACAGGGAGAAATCACCCCTCCACTTT.